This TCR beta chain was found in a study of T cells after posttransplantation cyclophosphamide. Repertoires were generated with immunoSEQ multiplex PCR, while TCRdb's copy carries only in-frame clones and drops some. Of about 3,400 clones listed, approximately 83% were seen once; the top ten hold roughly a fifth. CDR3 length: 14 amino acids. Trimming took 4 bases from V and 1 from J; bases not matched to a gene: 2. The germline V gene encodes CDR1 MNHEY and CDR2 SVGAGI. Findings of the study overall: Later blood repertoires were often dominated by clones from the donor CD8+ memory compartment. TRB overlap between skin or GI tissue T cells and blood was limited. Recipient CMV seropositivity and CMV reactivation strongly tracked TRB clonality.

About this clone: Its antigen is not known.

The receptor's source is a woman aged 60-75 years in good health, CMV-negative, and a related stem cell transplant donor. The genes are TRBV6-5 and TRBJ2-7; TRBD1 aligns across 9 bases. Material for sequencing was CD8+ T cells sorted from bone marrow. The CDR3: CASSSGTGSYEQYV. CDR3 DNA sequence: TGTGCCAGCAGTTCCGGGACAGGGTCCTACGAGCAGTACGTC.